The 25 T cell receptor beta chains below come from one sample, sequenced in a study of cytomegalovirus exposure and HLA in healthy donors. The PCR made use of 60 Vbeta and 13 Jbeta primers. Clones were sequenced by immunoSEQ multiplex PCR, and TCRdb holds only the in-frame ones, with some missing. The sample holds about 210,000 clones; around 79% are singletons and the top ten take 1.8%. Sequenced material: PBMCs. The receptor source for this set is a male donor in good health and CMV-seronegative.

The V call is TRBV14, the J call TRBJ2-7, with a tentative D call TRBD1 (5 bases). Germline V gene data show CDR1 as SGHDN and CDR2 as FVKESK. The CDR3 is 15 amino acids. Trimming pared 0 bases from V and 4 bases from J, leaving 13 bases between. In DNA, the CDR3 is TGTGCCAGCAGCCAAGATAAGGGGCCAGTTTACGAGCAGTACTTC. Its translation is CASSQDKGPVYEQYF. Full variable domain (outside the CDR3, taken from reference TRBV14 and TRBJ2-7): EAGVTQFPSHSVIEKGQTVTLRCDPISGHDNLYWYRRVMGKEIKFLLHFVKESKQDESGMPNNRFLAERTGGTYSTLKVQPAELEDSGVYFCASSQDKGPVYEQYFGPGTRLTVT.

V gene TRBV5-1 combines with J gene TRBJ2-5; 10 bases map to TRBD1. The CDR3 totals 15 residues. Germline lookup yields CDR1 SGHRS and CDR2 YFSETQ. V shed 5 bases, J shed 0 bases, and the junction held 4 bases outside the gene matches. The CDR3 is CASRGGTGDQETQYF. The DNA for the CDR3 is TGCGCCAGCAGGGGGGGGACAGGGGACCAAGAGACCCAGTACTTC.

The gene calls are TRBV28 and TRBJ2-5, with a weak D call TRBD1 (6 bases). V gave up 8 bases and J gave up 5 bases, with 24 bases separating them. Per the germline V gene, CDR1 is MDHEN and CDR2 is SYDVKM. This CDR3 is built from 16 residues. CDR3: CASHQGPGALRETQYF. In nucleotides, the CDR3 is TGTGCCAGCCATCAGGGGCCAGGGGCATTAAGGGAGACCCAGTACTTC.

The CDR3 is CATGDNTGELFF. Here the CDR3 DNA reads TGTGCCACCGGGGATAACACCGGGGAGCTGTTTTTT. The rearrangement joins TRBV7-3 to TRBJ2-2, with D perhaps matching TRBD2 (5 bases). The germline V gene encodes CDR1 SGHTA and CDR2 FQGTGA. Trimming pared 10 bases from V and 2 bases from J, leaving 8 bases between. The CDR3 has 12 residues.

Regarding this clone: A read error may account for a junction end that differs from germline. The V gene is TRBV7-6, the J gene TRBJ2-2; possible D gene TRBD1, 5 bases. The CDR3 is made up of 15 amino acids. Germline lookup yields CDR1 SGHVS and CDR2 FNYEAQ. The CDR3, as DNA: TGTGCCAGCAGCACCCAGACAGACGGTACCGCGGAGCTGTTTTTT. It yields the protein CASSTQTDGTAELFF.

The chain joins TRBV6-1 to TRBJ1-5; the match to TRBD1 covers 8 bases. The V and J ends lost 4 bases and 5 bases, in that order; junction bases with no gene match: 1. Germline CDR1 is MNHNS and CDR2 is SASEGT. The CDR3 has 13 amino acids. CDR3: CASSATGDQPQHF. The DNA for the CDR3 is TGTGCCAGCAGTGCGACAGGGGATCAGCCCCAGCATTTT.

This CDR3 reads CASSPRLAGGADTQYF. The CDR3 region has the DNA TGTGCCAGCAGCCCGAGACTAGCGGGGGGGGCAGATACGCAGTATTTT. The rearrangement uses TRBV7-2 and TRBJ2-3; 14 bases match TRBD2. Trimming at V came to 5 bases and at J to 4 bases, leaving 5 bases not matched to a gene. Germline loops: CDR1 SGHTA, CDR2 FQGNSA. The CDR3 is 16 amino acids.

The chain couples TRBV28 to TRBJ1-1; D possibly corresponds to TRBD1 (6 bases). Trimming took off 5 bases at V and 3 bases at J, with 16 bases between the two ends. Per the germline V gene, CDR1 is MDHEN and CDR2 is SYDVKM. The CDR3 totals 15 residues. DNA of the CDR3: TGTGCCAGCAGTCCGGGAGGGGGAGAGGACACTGAAGCTTTCTTT. Amino acid sequence: CASSPGGGEDTEAFF. Using reference TRBV28 and TRBJ1-1 for the parts outside the CDR3, the full variable domain is DVKVTQSSRYLVKRTGEKVFLECVQDMDHENMFWYRQDPGLGLRLIYFSYDVKMKEKGDIPEGYSVSREKKERFSLILESASTNQTSMYLCASSPGGGEDTEAFFGQGTRLTVV.

The chain recombines TRBV30 with TRBJ1-2, with no clear D. V was pared by 3 bases and J by 3 bases, with 14 bases between. Per the germline V gene, CDR1 is GTSNPN and CDR2 is SVGIG (reference sequence). The CDR3 is 14 amino acids. The CDR3 is CAWRGGFGHYGYTF. For the CDR3, the DNA is TGTGCCTGGAGGGGCGGGTTCGGTCACTATGGCTACACCTTC.

This chain uses TRBV28 with TRBJ1-5, with 8 bases matching TRBD1. The CDR3 has 16 amino acids. V lost 3 bases, J lost 0 bases, and 4 bases stayed unmatched. Germline CDR1 reads MDHEN; CDR2 reads SYDVKM. The CDR3: CASSFRDRYSNQPQHF. The CDR3 nucleotides read TGTGCCAGCAGTTTTCGGGACAGGTATAGCAATCAGCCCCAGCATTTT.

The V gene is TRBV5-6, the J gene TRBJ1-1, with D possibly TRBD1 on 5 matching bases. Germline CDR1 reads SGHDT; CDR2 reads YYEEEE. This CDR3 spans 16 amino acids. Trimming left V 4 bases short and J 0 bases short, with 16 bases between. CDR3 residues: CASSPRTLIMNTEAFF. The CDR3 DNA follows: TGTGCCAGCAGCCCCCGGACACTGATCATGAACACTGAAGCTTTCTTT.

In regard to this clone: A junction end diverges from the germline sequence, so it may reflect a read error. The gene calls are TRBV7-9 and TRBJ2-5, with TRBD2 identical over 9 bases. The CDR3 length is 15 residues. Germline V gene sequence: CDR1 SEHNR, CDR2 FQNEAQ (reference sequence). The CDR3: CSSSLPRTSVETQYF. The CDR3 bases are TGTTCCAGCAGCTTACCCAGGACTAGCGTAGAGACCCAGTACTTC.

Details on this clone: The sample carries other DNA sequences with the same CDR3. This chain joins TRBV7-2 and TRBJ2-7; D is possibly TRBD1 (7 bases). In germline, CDR1 is SGHTA, CDR2 FQGNSA. CDR3 length: 15 residues. Trimming removed 2 bases at V and 0 bases at J, with 11 bases between. This chain's CDR3 is CASSLSGGSSYEQYF. The CDR3 nucleotides read TGTGCCAGCAGCTTATCAGGGGGGAGCTCCTACGAGCAGTACTTC.

This chain joins TRBV2 and TRBJ2-2; D perhaps matches TRBD2 (6 bases). This CDR3 is built from 17 residues. Trimming removed 0 bases from V and 1 base from J, with 12 bases in between. Germline CDR1 reads SNHLY; CDR2 reads FYNNEI. This CDR3 is CASSEAIAEMNTGELFF. In nucleotides, the CDR3 is TGTGCCAGCAGTGAAGCAATAGCGGAGATGAACACCGGGGAGCTGTTTTTT.

This chain uses TRBV9 with TRBJ2-1, with D uncertain. This CDR3 is 11 amino acids long. V was cut by 3 bases and J by 8 bases, with 6 bases left in between. From germline, CDR1 is SGDLS and CDR2 YYNGEE. In DNA, the CDR3 is TGTGCCAGCAGCGCCTTAGATGAGCAGTTCTTC. This sequence encodes CASSALDEQFF.

The chain joins TRBV4-1 to TRBJ1-2; D is ambiguous. The ends were cut back, 2 bases at V and 1 base at J, with 5 bases in the middle. Germline V gives CDR1 MGHRA, CDR2 YSYEKL. This CDR3 has 13 amino acids. This chain's CDR3 is CASSQRSNYGYTF. The CDR3 DNA follows: TGCGCCAGCAGCCAACGGAGTAACTATGGCTACACCTTC.

The chain uses TRBV28 and TRBJ2-7; D is undetermined. This CDR3 has 12 residues. Trimming took 5 bases from V and 2 from J, leaving 7 bases between them. Germline CDR1 and CDR2: MDHEN and SYDVKM. The CDR3 DNA reads TGTGCCAGCAGTGTGACACCCTACGAGCAGTACTTC. This encodes CASSVTPYEQYF.

The V gene is TRBV10-3, the J gene TRBJ1-1; 10 positions agree with TRBD1. V dropped 7 bases and J dropped 1; count of bases not matched to a gene: 3. CDR1 is ENHRY and CDR2 is SYGVKD in the germline V gene. The CDR3 spans 14 residues. This chain's CDR3 is CAITRTGGNTEAFF. DNA of the CDR3: TGTGCCATCACCCGGACAGGGGGGAACACTGAAGCTTTCTTT.

The V call is TRBV27, the J call TRBJ1-5, with D perhaps TRBD1 (6 bases). This CDR3 has 14 amino acids. Germline CDR1 is MNHEY and CDR2 is SMNVEV (reference sequence). Trimming took off 4 bases at V and 7 bases at J, with 14 bases between the two ends. CDR3 in DNA: TGTGCCAGCAGTTGGGGGGGCGTTGGACAGCCCCAGCATTTT. Translation: CASSWGGVGQPQHF.

This chain connects TRBV7-9 to TRBJ2-7; 9 nucleotides agree with TRBD2. Germline V gives CDR1 SEHNR, CDR2 FQNEAQ (reference sequence). J was trimmed by 6 bases and V by 0 bases; bases with no gene match: 6. The length of the CDR3 is 15 residues. CDR3 nucleotides: TGTGCCAGCAGCTTAGCTAGCGGGAGATCGGGCGAGCAGTACTTC. The encoded protein is CASSLASGRSGEQYF.

The chain combines TRBV7-9 with TRBJ2-5; the D is unclear. CDR1 SEHNR and CDR2 FQNEAQ come from the germline V gene (reference sequence). V was shortened by 1 base and J by 0 bases, with 6 bases between the two germline ends. The CDR3 loop spans 14 amino acids. The CDR3 coding sequence is TGTGCCAGCAGCTTAGTTGGCTACCAAGAGACCCAGTACTTC. Translated: CASSLVGYQETQYF.

The chain links TRBV28 to TRBJ1-2, with D tentatively TRBD1 (5 bases). The CDR3 is 13 residues long. The germline V and J ends were trimmed by 5 bases and 8 bases, with 15 bases remaining between them. Germline CDR1 MDHEN, CDR2 SYDVKM. CDR3 coding DNA: TGTGCCAGCAGTGTAACAGGTGCCGACGGCTACACCTTC. This sequence encodes CASSVTGADGYTF.

The rearrangement joins TRBV7-2 to TRBJ2-7; TRBD2 agrees at 10 bases. Germline CDR1 reads SGHTA; CDR2 reads FQGNSA. The CDR3 totals 13 residues. V was clipped by 5 bases and J by 3 bases; unmatched bases: 1. The CDR3 region has the DNA TGTGCCAGCAGCGCTAGCGGGGGCTACGAGCAGTACTTC. Encoded protein: CASSASGGYEQYF.

This clone was detected only a few times. The rearrangement links TRBV27 to TRBJ2-1; possibly TRBD1 for D (6 bases). V lost 5 bases, J lost 7 bases, and 15 bases lay in between. Per the germline V gene, CDR1 is MNHEY and CDR2 is SMNVEV (reference sequence). CDR3 length equals 14 residues. The CDR3: CASSATSQGNEQFF. For the CDR3, the DNA is TGTGCCAGCAGTGCAACCTCCCAGGGGAATGAGCAGTTCTTC.

The gene calls are TRBV27 and TRBJ2-5; weak D call: TRBD1 (5 bases). V was shortened by 0 bases and J by 5 bases, with 10 bases between the two germline ends. The germline V gene encodes CDR1 MNHEY and CDR2 SMNVEV (reference sequence). CDR3 length: 14 residues. CDR3 nucleotides: TGTGCCAGCAGTTTATCAGGGGCGGTGGAGACCCAGTACTTC. It yields the protein CASSLSGAVETQYF.